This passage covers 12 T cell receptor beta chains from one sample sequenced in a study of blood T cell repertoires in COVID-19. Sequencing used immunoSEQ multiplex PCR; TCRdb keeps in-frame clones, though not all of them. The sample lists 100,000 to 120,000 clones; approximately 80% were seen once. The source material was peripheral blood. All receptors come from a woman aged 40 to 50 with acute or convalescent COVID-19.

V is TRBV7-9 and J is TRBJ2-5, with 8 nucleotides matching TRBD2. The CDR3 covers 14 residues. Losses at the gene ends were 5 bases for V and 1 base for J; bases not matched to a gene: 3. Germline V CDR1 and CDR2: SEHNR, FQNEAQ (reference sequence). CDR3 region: CASSHAGGQETQYF. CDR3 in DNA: TGTGCCAGCAGCCACGCGGGGGGCCAAGAGACCCAGTACTTC.

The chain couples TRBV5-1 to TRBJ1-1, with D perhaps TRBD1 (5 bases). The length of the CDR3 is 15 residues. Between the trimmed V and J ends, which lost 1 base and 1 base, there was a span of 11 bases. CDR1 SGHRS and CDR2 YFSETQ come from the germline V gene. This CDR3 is CASSLYGGRNTEAFF. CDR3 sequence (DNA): TGCGCCAGCAGCTTGTATGGGGGGAGGAACACTGAAGCTTTCTTT.

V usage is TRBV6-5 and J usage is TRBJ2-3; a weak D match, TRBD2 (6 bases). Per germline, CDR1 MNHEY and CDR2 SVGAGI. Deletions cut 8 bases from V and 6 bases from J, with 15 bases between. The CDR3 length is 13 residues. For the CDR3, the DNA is TGTGCCAGCCTGAAGGGTGGGGGGGATACGCAGTATTTT. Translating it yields CASLKGGGDTQYF.

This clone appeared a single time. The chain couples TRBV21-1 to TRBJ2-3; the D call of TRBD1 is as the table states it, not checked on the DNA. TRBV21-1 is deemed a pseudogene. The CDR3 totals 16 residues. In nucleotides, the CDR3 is TGTGCCAGCAGCAAATTAAGGGGCATTTTCACAGATACGCAGTATTTT. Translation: CASSKLRGIFTDTQYF.

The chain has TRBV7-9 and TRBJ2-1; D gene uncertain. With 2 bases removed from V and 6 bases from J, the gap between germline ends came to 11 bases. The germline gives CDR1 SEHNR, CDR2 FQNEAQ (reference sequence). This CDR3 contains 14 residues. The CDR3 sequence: CASSLTAGFNEQFF. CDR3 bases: TGTGCCAGCAGCTTAACGGCCGGGTTCAATGAGCAGTTCTTC.

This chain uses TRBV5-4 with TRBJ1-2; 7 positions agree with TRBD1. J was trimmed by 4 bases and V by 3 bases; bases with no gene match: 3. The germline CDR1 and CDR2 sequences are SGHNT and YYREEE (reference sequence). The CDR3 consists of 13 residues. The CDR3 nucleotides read TGTGCCAGCAGCTCCCAGGGGGGCTATGGCTACACCTTC. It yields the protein CASSSQGGYGYTF.

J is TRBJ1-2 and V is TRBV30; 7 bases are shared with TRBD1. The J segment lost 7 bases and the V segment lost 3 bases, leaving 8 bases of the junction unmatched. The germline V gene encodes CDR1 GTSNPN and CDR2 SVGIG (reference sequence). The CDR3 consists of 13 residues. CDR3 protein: CAWRQGGVGGYTF. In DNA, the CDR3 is TGTGCCTGGAGGCAAGGGGGCGTGGGTGGCTACACCTTC.

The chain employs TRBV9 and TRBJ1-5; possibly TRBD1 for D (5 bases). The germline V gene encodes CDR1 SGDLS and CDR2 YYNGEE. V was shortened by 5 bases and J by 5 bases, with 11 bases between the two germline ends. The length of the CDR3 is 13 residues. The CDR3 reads CASRVQGHQPQHF. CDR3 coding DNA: TGTGCCAGCAGGGTGCAGGGTCATCAGCCCCAGCATTTT. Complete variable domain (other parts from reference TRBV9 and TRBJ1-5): DSGVTQTPKHLITATGQRVTLRCSPRSGDLSVYWYQQSLDQGLQFLIQYYNGEERAKGNILERFSAQQFPDLHSELNLSSLELGDSALYFCASRVQGHQPQHFGDGTRLSIL.

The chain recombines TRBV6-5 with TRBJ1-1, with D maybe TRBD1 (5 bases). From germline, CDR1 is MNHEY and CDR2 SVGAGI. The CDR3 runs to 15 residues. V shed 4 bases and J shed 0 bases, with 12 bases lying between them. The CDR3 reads CASSLTALLNTEAFF. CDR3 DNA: TGTGCCAGCAGTTTGACAGCACTCTTGAACACTGAAGCTTTCTTT.

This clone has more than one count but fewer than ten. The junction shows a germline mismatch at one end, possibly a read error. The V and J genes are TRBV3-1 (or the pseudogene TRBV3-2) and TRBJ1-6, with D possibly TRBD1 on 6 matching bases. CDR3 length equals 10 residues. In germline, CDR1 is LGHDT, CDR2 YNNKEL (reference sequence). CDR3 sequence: CASSQEPDSF. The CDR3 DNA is TGTGCCAGCAGCCAAGAACCGGACAGCTTT.

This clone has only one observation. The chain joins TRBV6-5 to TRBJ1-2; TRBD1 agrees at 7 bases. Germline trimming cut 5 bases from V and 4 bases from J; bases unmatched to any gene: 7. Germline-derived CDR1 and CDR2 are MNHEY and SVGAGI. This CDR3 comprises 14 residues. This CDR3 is CASSLKGGTYGYTF. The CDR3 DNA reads TGTGCCAGCAGTCTGAAAGGGGGCACCTATGGCTACACCTTC.

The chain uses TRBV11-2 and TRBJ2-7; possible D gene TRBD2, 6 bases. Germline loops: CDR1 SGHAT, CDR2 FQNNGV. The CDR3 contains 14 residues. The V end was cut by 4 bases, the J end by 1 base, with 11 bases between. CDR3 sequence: CASSSGAGSYEQYF. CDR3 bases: TGTGCCAGCAGCTCAGGTGCGGGGTCCTACGAGCAGTACTTC.